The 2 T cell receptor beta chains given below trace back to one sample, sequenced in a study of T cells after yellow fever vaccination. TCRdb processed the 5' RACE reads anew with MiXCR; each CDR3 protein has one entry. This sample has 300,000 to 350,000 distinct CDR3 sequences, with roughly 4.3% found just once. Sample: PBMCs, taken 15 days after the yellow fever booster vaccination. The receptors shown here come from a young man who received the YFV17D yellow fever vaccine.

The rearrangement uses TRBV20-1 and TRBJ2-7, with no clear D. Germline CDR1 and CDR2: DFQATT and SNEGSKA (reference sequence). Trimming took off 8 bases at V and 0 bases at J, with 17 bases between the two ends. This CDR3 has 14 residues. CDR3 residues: CSSTDARSSYEQYF. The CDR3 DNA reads TGCAGTTCCACGGACGCGAGGAGCTCCTACGAGCAGTACTTC.

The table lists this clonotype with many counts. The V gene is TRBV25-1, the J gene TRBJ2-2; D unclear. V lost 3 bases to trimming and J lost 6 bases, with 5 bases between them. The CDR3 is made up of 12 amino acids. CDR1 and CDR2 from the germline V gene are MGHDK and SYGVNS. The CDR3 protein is CASSDQAGELFF. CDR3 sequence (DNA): TGTGCCAGCAGTGATCAGGCCGGGGAGCTGTTTTTT.